This T cell receptor beta chain is from a study of blood T cell repertoires in COVID-19. Study as a whole: Sites across the United States, Italy and Spain contributed samples from acute and convalescent COVID-19. In each case, the material was cDNA or gDNA derived from T cells, B-cell-depleted T cells, or PBMCs.

Germline-derived CDR1 and CDR2 are LGHDT and YNNKEL (reference sequence). The CDR3 runs 17 residues. After removal of 4 bases from V and 0 bases from J, the junction contained 9 bases not matched to a gene. In the authors' methods: Amplification from reference gene primers served as the basis for estimated nucleated cell counts. Sequencing was performed with immunoSEQ multiplex PCR; in TCRdb, only in-frame clones are kept and a portion is missing. The V and J calls and the clone size are those of that table, but D and trimming were determined from the DNA. The data show tens of thousands of clones, about nine tenths seen once.

This chain joins TRBV3-1 (or the pseudogene TRBV3-2) and TRBJ2-5; TRBD1 agrees at 9 bases. The specimen was peripheral blood. This TCR derives from a woman in her thirties or forties with active COVID-19. For the CDR3, the DNA is TGTGCCAGCAGCCCCGGGACAGGGCGAATTGACCAAGAGACCCAGTACTTC. This sequence encodes CASSPGTGRIDQETQYF.